This T cell receptor (beta chain) was obtained from a study of T-cell reconstitution after alpha-beta-depleted transplantation in children. Concerning this clonotype itself: As yet, its antigen is unknown.

Germline CDR1 is MNHEY and CDR2 is SMNVEV (reference sequence). V was pared by 4 bases and J by 4 bases, with 7 bases of the junction left unmatched. The CDR3 loop spans 15 amino acids. During its preparation, the TCRbeta library received unique molecular identifiers. TCRdb analysed the PCR reads with MiXCR anew, one entry per CDR3 protein. The sample gives about 600,000 distinct CDR3 sequences, under 25% of which show up once; roughly 15% is in the top ten. Study-level results: As was reported, about two months after transplant, alpha-beta T cells came from several hundred expanded graft clones. Certain patients had high TCRbeta diversity at day 60, and it came from recipient T cells and thymic progenitors that survived.

The source material was PBMCs, mostly from graft donor cells, sampled 360 days after TCRalphabeta/CD19-depleted stem cell transplant. This clonotype was obtained from a boy under two years old who had a stem cell transplant for acute myeloid leukemia, so the T cells may come from the graft donor. V gene TRBV27 combines with J gene TRBJ2-1, with 7 nucleotides matching TRBD2. CDR3 sequence reads: CASSSPAGVYNEQFF. In nucleotides, the CDR3 is TGTGCCAGCAGTTCCCCGGCGGGGGTATACAATGAGCAGTTCTTC.